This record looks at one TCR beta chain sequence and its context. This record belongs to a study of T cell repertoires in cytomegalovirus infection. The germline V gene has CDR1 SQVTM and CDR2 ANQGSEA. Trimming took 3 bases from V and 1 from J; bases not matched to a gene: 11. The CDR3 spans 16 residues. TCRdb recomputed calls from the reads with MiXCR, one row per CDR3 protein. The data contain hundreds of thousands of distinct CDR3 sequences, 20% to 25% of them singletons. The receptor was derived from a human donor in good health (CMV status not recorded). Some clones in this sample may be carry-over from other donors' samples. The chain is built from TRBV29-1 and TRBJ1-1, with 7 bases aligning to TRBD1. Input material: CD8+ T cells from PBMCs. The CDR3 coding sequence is TGCAGCGTTGATTCCCTGGGAACAGGGGAGAACACTGAAGCTTTCTTT. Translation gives CSVDSLGTGENTEAFF.